Presented here are 26 T cell receptor beta chains from one specimen sequenced in a study of blood T cell repertoires in COVID-19. The protocol was immunoSEQ multiplex PCR, while the TCRdb copy is restricted to in-frame clones and leaves out a portion. The sample lists around 250,000 clones, around nine tenths occurring once. Sequenced material: PBMCs or T cells enriched from blood (not recorded which). The receptor set was obtained from a woman in her 50s who had recovered from COVID-19.

The chain uses TRBV7-8 and TRBJ2-7, with 13 positions matching TRBD2. The germline V gene has CDR1 SGHVS and CDR2 FQNEAQ. The CDR3 runs to 15 residues. Trimming removed 4 bases from V and 5 bases from J; junction bases left unmatched: 5. DNA of the CDR3: TGTGCCAGCAGCTCCACCGGGACTAGCGGGAACGAGCAGTACTTC. Translated, it gives CASSSTGTSGNEQYF.

Here the CDR3 DNA reads TGCGCCAGCAGCTTCGAGAACAATGAGCAGTTCTTC. Translation gives CASSFENNEQFF. V usage is TRBV5-1 and J usage is TRBJ2-1, with D uncertain. Per germline, CDR1 SGHRS and CDR2 YFSETQ. The ends were cut back, 2 bases at V and 5 bases at J, with 5 bases in the middle. This CDR3 is 12 amino acids long.

The rearrangement links TRBV11-2 to TRBJ2-7; 7 bases match TRBD2. Trimming removed 1 base from V and 2 bases from J; junction bases left unmatched: 5. The CDR3 extends over 15 amino acids. The germline V gene encodes CDR1 SGHAT and CDR2 FQNNGV. CDR3: CASSLAASGAYEQYF. The CDR3 bases are TGTGCCAGCAGCTTAGCTGCTAGCGGCGCCTACGAGCAGTACTTC.

The rearrangement links TRBV19 to TRBJ1-2; D unresolved. The length of the CDR3 is 14 residues. With 0 bases removed from V and 10 bases from J, the gap between germline ends came to 15 bases. Per the germline V gene, CDR1 is LNHDA and CDR2 is SQIVND (reference sequence). CDR3 region: CASSIEEASPTYTF. DNA of the CDR3: TGTGCCAGTAGTATAGAGGAGGCTTCCCCCACCTACACCTTC.

The chain has TRBV6-2 or TRBV6-3 and TRBJ2-7, with 8 positions matching TRBD2. This CDR3 is built from 18 residues. CDR1 is MNHEY and CDR2 is SVGEGT in the germline V gene. V shed 2 bases, J shed 2 bases, and the junction held 14 bases outside the gene matches. The CDR3 protein is CASSYELSASGSPYEQYF. CDR3 nucleotide sequence: TGTGCCAGCAGTTACGAGCTCTCAGCTAGCGGGTCCCCCTACGAGCAGTACTTC.

The chain employs TRBV7-6 and TRBJ1-5, with D perhaps TRBD1 (6 bases). Trimming left V 4 bases short and J 3 bases short, with 13 bases between. Germline lookup yields CDR1 SGHVS and CDR2 FNYEAQ. This CDR3 contains 15 residues. The CDR3 DNA is TGTGCCAGCAGCTCGCAAACAGGGCCCAATCAGCCCCAGCATTTT. Protein product: CASSSQTGPNQPQHF.

The table lists this clone with a count of one. This chain links TRBV15 with TRBJ1-6; D ambiguous. CDR1 and CDR2 (germline): LNHNV, YYDKDF (reference sequence). Trimming removed 0 bases from V and 8 bases from J, with 14 bases in between. This CDR3 has 16 residues. The CDR3 DNA is TGTGCCACCAGCAGAGAGTTGAGGGCTCTGTATTCACCCCTCCACTTT. It is translated as CATSRELRALYSPLHF.

The gene calls are TRBV19 and TRBJ1-1, with unresolved D. V lost 0 bases, J lost 8 bases, and 10 bases lay in between. The V gene's germline CDR1 is LNHDA and CDR2 SQIVND (reference sequence). The CDR3 is 13 residues long. The CDR3 loop reads CASSIDRPAEAFF. CDR3 nucleotides: TGTGCCAGTAGTATAGACAGGCCCGCCGAAGCTTTCTTT.

The gene calls are TRBV20-1 and TRBJ2-7, with 11 bases matching TRBD2. V trimming: 3 bases; J trimming: 3 bases; junction bases outside the gene matches: 10. Germline V gene data show CDR1 as DFQATT and CDR2 as SNEGSKA (reference sequence). The CDR3 totals 16 residues. CDR3 sequence reads: CSASTPGLAVNYEQYF. CDR3 nucleotides: TGCAGTGCTAGTACCCCGGGACTAGCGGTCAACTACGAGCAGTACTTC.

The V and J genes are TRBV30 and TRBJ1-2, with D hard to call. This CDR3 has 14 residues. Per the germline V gene, CDR1 is GTSNPN and CDR2 is SVGIG (reference sequence). Trimming pared 2 bases from V and 3 bases from J, leaving 13 bases between. The CDR3 DNA follows: TGTGCCTGGAGTACCCTCGGCGGATACTATGGCTACACCTTC. This codes for CAWSTLGGYYGYTF.

The gene calls are TRBV5-1 and TRBJ2-7; 10 bases agree with TRBD1. Germline V gene lookup returns CDR1 SGHRS and CDR2 YFSETQ. With 2 bases clipped from V and 2 bases from J, the junction kept 4 bases outside the gene matches. This CDR3 is 15 amino acids long. The CDR3 DNA reads TGCGCCAGCAGCTTAGCCGGGACAGGGGCCTACGAGCAGTACTTC. Amino acids: CASSLAGTGAYEQYF.

The chain couples TRBV29-1 to TRBJ1-1; D not resolved. Germline-derived CDR1 and CDR2 are SQVTM and ANQGSEA. V gave up 5 bases and J gave up 1 base, with 8 bases separating them. The CDR3 totals 12 residues. The CDR3 region has the DNA TGCAGCGTTTTAACAGAGAACACTGAAGCTTTCTTT. This gives the protein CSVLTENTEAFF.

The chain couples TRBV19 to TRBJ2-3; D call uncertain. The germline V and J ends were trimmed by 5 bases and 3 bases, with 6 bases remaining between them. The germline gives CDR1 LNHDA, CDR2 SQIVND (reference sequence). CDR3 size: 12 residues. The CDR3 sequence: CASSFLTDTQYF. In DNA form, the CDR3 reads TGTGCCAGTAGTTTTCTTACAGATACGCAGTATTTT.

This clone is a singleton in its sample. The chain joins TRBV9 to TRBJ1-2; TRBD1 matches at 11 bases. V shed 0 bases, J shed 10 bases, and the junction held 5 bases outside the gene matches. This CDR3 comprises 14 residues. Germline CDR1 and CDR2: SGDLS and YYNGEE. The CDR3 loop is CASSVGRDRGDYTF. As DNA, the CDR3 is TGTGCCAGCAGCGTAGGCCGGGACAGGGGGGACTACACCTTC.

The V gene is TRBV7-2, the J gene TRBJ2-5; 8 positions agree with TRBD1. CDR1 and CDR2 from the germline V gene are SGHTA and FQGNSA. CDR3 length: 12 residues. The V segment lost 8 bases and the J segment 6 bases; nucleotides outside the gene matches: 5. Written as DNA, the CDR3 is TGTGCCAGCGGACAGGGTTGGCAGACCCAGTACTTC. Its translation: CASGQGWQTQYF.

The chain uses TRBV4-1 and TRBJ1-5; D gene uncertain. Germline V lookup: CDR1 MGHRA, CDR2 YSYEKL. This CDR3 contains 15 residues. V was cut by 2 bases and J by 0 bases, with 8 bases left in between. CDR3 in amino acids: CASSQLHSSNQPQHF. The CDR3 nucleotides read TGCGCCAGCAGCCAACTTCACAGTAGCAATCAGCCCCAGCATTTT.

The rearrangement links TRBV3-1 (or the pseudogene TRBV3-2) to TRBJ2-3; tentative D call: TRBD2 (6 bases). Germline lookup yields CDR1 LGHDT and CDR2 YNNKEL (reference sequence). The V and J ends lost 0 bases and 4 bases respectively, with 11 bases between them. The CDR3 is made up of 15 amino acids. CDR3 coding DNA: TGTGCCAGCAGCCAAGAACTAGCTTCTTCAGATACGCAGTATTTT. Its protein is CASSQELASSDTQYF.

For the CDR3, the DNA is TGTGCCAGCAGCCAAGGAGCGGGAGGCCAGTTCTTC. It translates to CASSQGAGGQFF. The chain couples TRBV5-4 to TRBJ2-1; 9 bases line up with TRBD2. The ends lost 4 bases at V and 13 bases at J; junction bases unmatched: 6. The CDR3 length is 12 residues. The germline V gene encodes CDR1 SGHNT and CDR2 YYREEE (reference sequence).

The chain carries TRBV9 and TRBJ2-2; 10 bases map to TRBD2. The CDR3 is 17 residues long. V dropped 1 base and J dropped 3; count of bases not matched to a gene: 6. Looked up from germline, CDR1 is SGDLS and CDR2 is YYNGEE. As DNA, the CDR3 is TGTGCCAGCAGCGTATCCATAGCGGGAGGAGACACCGGGGAGCTGTTTTTT. It translates to CASSVSIAGGDTGELFF.

The chain is built from TRBV28 and TRBJ2-7, with D maybe TRBD1 (6 bases). Trimming removed 2 bases at V and 2 bases at J, with 13 bases between. The CDR3 runs to 15 residues. In germline, CDR1 is MDHEN, CDR2 SYDVKM. The chain's CDR3 is CASSLDPRGTYEQYF. The CDR3 DNA reads as TGTGCCAGCAGTTTAGATCCCAGGGGAACCTACGAGCAGTACTTC.

The chain recombines TRBV19 with TRBJ2-7; D may be TRBD2 (6 bases). V was clipped by 7 bases and J by 6 bases, with 19 bases between them. CDR1 is LNHDA and CDR2 is SQIVND in the germline V gene (reference sequence). The CDR3 is made up of 14 amino acids. CDR3 protein: CASKSGTGGTEQYF. The CDR3 region has the DNA TGTGCCAGTAAATCCGGGACCGGGGGAACCGAGCAGTACTTC. Full variable domain (rest looked up from reference TRBV19 and TRBJ2-7): DGGITQSPKYLFRKEGQNVTLSCEQNLNHDAMYWYRQDPGQGLRLIYYSQIVNDFQKGDIAEGYSVSREKKESFPLTVTSAQKNPTAFYLCASKSGTGGTEQYFGPGTRLTVT.

This chain connects TRBV28 to TRBJ1-6; 7 positions match TRBD1. Germline loops: CDR1 MDHEN, CDR2 SYDVKM. Trimming took 7 bases from V and 0 from J; bases not matched to a gene: 3. CDR3 size: 15 residues. The CDR3 DNA is TGTGCCAGCATACAGGGGAGCTCCTATAATTCACCCCTCCACTTT. This codes for CASIQGSSYNSPLHF.

The J gene is TRBJ1-5, the V gene TRBV25-1; D unclear. The CDR3 totals 13 residues. CDR1 and CDR2 (germline): MGHDK, SYGVNS. The ends were cut back, 4 bases at V and 6 bases at J, with 10 bases in the middle. CDR3 nucleotide sequence: TGTGCCAGCAGTGGAGGGTCGGGTCAGCCCCAGCATTTT. Its translation: CASSGGSGQPQHF.

This clone came up once. The chain uses TRBV19 and TRBJ2-5; D possibly corresponds to TRBD2 (6 bases). V lost 8 bases to trimming and J lost 2 bases, with 9 bases between them. CDR3 size: 12 residues. CDR1 and CDR2 (germline): LNHDA, SQIVND (reference sequence). The CDR3 here is CASRDFQETQYF. In DNA form, the CDR3 reads TGTGCCAGTCGGGACTTTCAAGAGACCCAGTACTTC.

The J gene is TRBJ2-2, the V gene TRBV6-5, with 7 bases aligning to TRBD2. CDR1 MNHEY and CDR2 SVGAGI come from the germline V gene. V shed 2 bases, J shed 6 bases, and the junction held 0 bases outside the gene matches. The CDR3 consists of 13 residues. The CDR3 DNA is TGTGCCAGCAGTTACGGGGGGGCCGGGGAGCTGTTTTTT. Protein product: CASSYGGAGELFF.

This clone was counted a single time. The CDR3 spells CASSPTGAKNIQYF. The CDR3, as DNA: TGTGCCAGCAGCCCGACAGGGGCCAAAAACATTCAGTACTTC. J is TRBJ2-4 and V is TRBV6-5; the match to TRBD1 covers 7 bases. The CDR3 loop spans 14 amino acids. The germline V gene encodes CDR1 MNHEY and CDR2 SVGAGI. V gave up 6 bases and J gave up 1 base; unmatched junction bases: 3.